The 5 T cell receptor beta chains in this list originate from one sample, sequenced in a study of glioma-infiltrating T cells after dendritic cell vaccination. The time point was: after dendritic cell vaccination, including at tumor progression/relapse. Clones were read by immunoSEQ multiplex PCR, and TCRdb kept only the in-frame ones, dropping some. The table has around 78,000 clones, about nine tenths seen once. Sequences were derived from blood, sampled after dendritic cell vaccination. These receptors originate from a human donor with glioblastoma.

J is TRBJ2-1 and V is TRBV11-2; 7 positions agree with TRBD2. The CDR3 has 16 amino acids. V lost 1 base to trimming and J lost 2 bases; unmatched junction nucleotides: 5. CDR1 is SGHAT, CDR2 FQNNGV, per germline. CDR3 sequence: CASSLVRAGAYNEQFF. The DNA of the CDR3 is TGTGCCAGCAGCTTAGTTAGGGCGGGGGCCTACAATGAGCAGTTCTTC.

The chain uses TRBV7-9 and TRBJ1-2; the D is unclear. The CDR3 runs 15 residues. V was clipped by 0 bases and J by 7 bases, with 15 bases between them. CDR1 is SEHNR and CDR2 is FQNEAQ in the germline V gene (reference sequence). The CDR3 here is CASSLAYQVLGGYTF. The CDR3 nucleotides read TGTGCCAGCAGCTTAGCCTACCAGGTCCTTGGTGGCTACACCTTC.

The rearrangement uses TRBV5-5 and TRBJ2-5; TRBD2 might be the D (6 bases). CDR3 length: 14 residues. V lost 4 bases and J lost 5, with 15 bases in between. Germline V gives CDR1 SGHKS, CDR2 YYEKEE (reference sequence). CDR3 protein: CASSPGLLMETQYF. In DNA, the CDR3 is TGTGCCAGCAGCCCGGGACTCCTAATGGAGACCCAGTACTTC.

There are a few counts of this clone. The CDR3 protein is CASSSRQQNTEAFF. DNA of the CDR3: TGTGCCAGCAGCTCCAGACAGCAGAACACTGAAGCTTTCTTT. The rearrangement joins TRBV7-8 to TRBJ1-1, with D possibly TRBD1 on 5 matching bases. From germline, CDR1 is SGHVS and CDR2 FQNEAQ. Trimming removed 4 bases at V and 1 base at J, with 10 bases between. The CDR3 is 14 amino acids.

This clone showed up just once. The junction departs from the called germline gene at one end, perhaps through a read error. V usage is TRBV7-2 and J usage is TRBJ2-7, with 12 positions matching TRBD2. The CDR3 has 12 residues. The germline V gene has CDR1 SGHTA and CDR2 FQGNSA. In DNA, the CDR3 is TGTGCCAGCAGCTTGGGACTAGCGGGCCCAGAGTTC. Its protein product is CASSLGLAGPEF. The full variable domain, completed using reference TRBV7-2 and TRBJ2-7, is GAGVSQSPSNKVTEKGKDVELRCDPISGHTALYWYRQSLGQGLEFLIYFQGNSAPDKSGLPSDRFSAERTGGSVSTLTIQRTQQEDSAVYLCASSLGLAGPEFGPGTRLTVT.